This TCR beta chain was identified during a study of monozygotic twins with inflammatory bowel disease (dated by TCRdb to about 2019). In the study overall: The complete study included some 28 monozygotic twin pairs: 19 IBD-discordant Danish pairs and nine German pairs, of which four were IBD-concordant and five were IBD-discordant. Each individual had, on average, about 151 000 unique TCRalpha sequences and 181 000 unique TCRbeta sequences available for analysis. The search for disease-associated traits relied mainly on comparing IBD patients with their genetically identical healthy co-twins within discordant pairs.

Library preparation used 5' RACE. The input for every TCR library was approximately 3,500 ng of total RNA. cDNA was synthesized with SMARTScribe reverse transcriptase in eight separate reactions per sample. Unique molecular identifiers containing a 6-nucleotide sample barcode were introduced through template switching during cDNA synthesis. Amplification of TCRalpha and TCRbeta cDNA involved two nested PCRs of approximately 16 and 10 cycles, and each PCR was followed by bead purification. Before amplification, cDNA was treated with uracil DNA-glycosylase and purified using the QIAquick PCR purification kit. The second PCR added Illumina TruSeq-compatible adapters along with sample-specific barcodes. TapeStation and Qubit were used to check library quality and concentration, and 5 ng of each library went into the pool. Sequencing of the pooled libraries was done on an Illumina HiSeq2500 single-index Rapid Run using custom sequencing primers and 2 x 100 bp reads. On the study's bioinformatics: MiGEC version 1.2.6 was used for UMI-based consensus assembly, which corrected PCR and sequencing errors. V(D)J alignment, clonotype assembly and CDR3 extraction were performed with MiXCR version 2.1.1. Gene usage, clonotype sharing and MAIT/NKT TCR abundance were normalised by analysing the top 1000, 10 000 and 20 000 clonotypes per sample. Diversity was computed as the inverse Simpson index with the vegan R package after downsampling to 27 000 UMIs. Paired Mann-Whitney U tests were applied to discordant twin pairs, and Benjamini-Hochberg correction was used for multiple testing. The reads, reprocessed by TCRdb, yield one row per CDR3 protein sequence and no DNA. The V and J calls were determined by TCRdb, not by the authors. This specimen's table enumerates approximately 120,000 distinct CDR3 sequences. The ten most abundant clones make up 9.5% to 15% of the sample.

From each donor, an approximately 2.6 ml peripheral blood sample was collected into PAXgene tubes and kept at -80 degrees C. Without T cell sorting, total RNA was isolated from whole blood using the PAXgene blood miRNA kit on an automated QIAcube. Deep TCRalpha and TCRbeta repertoire profiling with unique molecular barcoding was performed on peripheral blood of monozygotic twin pairs concordant or discordant for inflammatory bowel disease. Smoking habits were recorded for all twin pairs, and each individual was classified as a current, former or never smoker. Concerning this clonotype: It lacks a known antigen.

Overall study results and their limits: IBD patients shared fewer clonotypes with other individuals than healthy twins did, most markedly in patients showing signs of disease activity. Because patients received different immunosuppressive treatments, the repertoires may have picked up extra background noise and variability between individuals. Measured by the inverse Simpson index, TCRbeta repertoire diversity was lower in IBD patients than in their healthy co-twins. Distinction between different T cell subtypes could not be achieved in the analysis. Concordant and discordant twins showed no difference in repertoire similarity, possibly because of limited statistical power. No single strong signal or clonotype linked to IBD turned up in the results, so the idea that one exists was not supported.

The specimen was blood. The source is a human donor with ulcerative colitis or Crohn's disease, or a healthy co-twin of an affected twin (not recorded which).

The CDR3 protein sequence reads: CATGLPNWTSNYGYTF. The V gene is TRBV27 and the J gene is TRBJ1-2. For CDR1 and CDR2, the germline V gene (reference sequence) lists MNHEY and SMNVEV. Its CDR3 holds 16 amino acids, cysteine through phenylalanine. The DNA is unrecorded.